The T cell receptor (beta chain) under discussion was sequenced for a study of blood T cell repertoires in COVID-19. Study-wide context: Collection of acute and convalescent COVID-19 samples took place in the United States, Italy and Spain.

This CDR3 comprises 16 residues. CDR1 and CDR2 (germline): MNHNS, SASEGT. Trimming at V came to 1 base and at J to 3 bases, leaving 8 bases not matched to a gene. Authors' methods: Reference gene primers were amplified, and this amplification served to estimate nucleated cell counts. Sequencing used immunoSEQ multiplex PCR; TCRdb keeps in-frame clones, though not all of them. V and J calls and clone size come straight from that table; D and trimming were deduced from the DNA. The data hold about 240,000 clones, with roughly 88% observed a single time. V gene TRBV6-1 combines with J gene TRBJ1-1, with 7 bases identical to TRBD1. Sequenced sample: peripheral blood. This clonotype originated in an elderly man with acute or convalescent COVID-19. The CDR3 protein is CASSEVGGRGDTEAFF. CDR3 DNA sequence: TGTGCCAGCAGTGAAGTTGGTGGCAGGGGGGACACTGAAGCTTTCTTT.